In its sample, the clone carrying this T cell receptor (beta chain) was seen a few times. Its cognate antigen is unknown. Mismatch with germline at one junction end may stem from a read error. Amplification used 60 Vbeta primers and 13 Jbeta primers. Sequencing was performed with immunoSEQ multiplex PCR; in TCRdb, only in-frame clones are kept and a portion is missing. The sample records about 64,000 clones, 65% to 70% being singletons. The sample belongs to a study of cytomegalovirus exposure and HLA in healthy donors. General study results and limits: With further analysis later on, most CMV-associated TCR beta chains appeared HLA-restricted. Specificity for CMV antigens was confirmed in vitro for three of the CMV-associated chains.

Germline values: CDR1 GTSNPN, CDR2 SVGIG (reference sequence). The CDR3 length is 14 residues. V and J are TRBV30 and TRBJ2-2, with 7 positions matching TRBD2. This TCR was sampled from a male donor in good health and CMV-seropositive. The sequencing sample was made of PBMCs. CDR3: CAGSSGGSAGELFF. CDR3 DNA: TGTGCCGGGAGCTCCGGGGGGTCCGCCGGGGAGCTGTTTTTT.